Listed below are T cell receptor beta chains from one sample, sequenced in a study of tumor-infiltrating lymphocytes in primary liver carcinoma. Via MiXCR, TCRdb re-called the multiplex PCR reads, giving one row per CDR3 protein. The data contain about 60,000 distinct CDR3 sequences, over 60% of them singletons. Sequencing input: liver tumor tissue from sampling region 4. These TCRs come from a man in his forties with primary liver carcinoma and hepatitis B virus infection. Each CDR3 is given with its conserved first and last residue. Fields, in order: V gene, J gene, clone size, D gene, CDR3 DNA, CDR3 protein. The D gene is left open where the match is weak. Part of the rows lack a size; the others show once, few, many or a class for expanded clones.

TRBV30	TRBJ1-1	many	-	TGTGCCTGGACCCTGGGGCCGAACACTGAAGCTTTCTTT	CAWTLGPNTEAFF
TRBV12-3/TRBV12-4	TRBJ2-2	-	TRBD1	TGTGCCAAGAGCCACCACAGGGGAGCCGGGGAGCTGTTTTTT	CAKSHHRGAGELFF
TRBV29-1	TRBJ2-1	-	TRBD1	TGCAGCGTCCGACAGGGTGGCGAAGAGCAGTTCTTC	CSVRQGGEEQFF
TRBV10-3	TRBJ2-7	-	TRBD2	TGTGCCATCACCAAACGATCGGGACTATCGGGAAGGTTCTCCTACAAGCAGTACTTC	CAITKRSGLSGRFSYKQYF
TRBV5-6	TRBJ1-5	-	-	TGTGCCAGCAGCTTGGCTGGTAGGCTGGGTCAGCCCCAGCGTTTT	CASSLAGRLGQPQRF
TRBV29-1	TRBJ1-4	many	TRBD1	TGCAGCGTTGAAGAAGACAGGGGCAGGAGTGAAAAACTGTTTTTT	CSVEEDRGRSEKLFF
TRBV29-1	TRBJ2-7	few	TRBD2	TGCAGCGTAACCGGGACGGGGAGGGGAGAGCGGTACTTC	CSVTGTGRGERYF
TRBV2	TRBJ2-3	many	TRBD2	TGTGCCAGCAGTGGGACTAGCGGGCGAAATACGCAGTATTTT	CASSGTSGRNTQYF
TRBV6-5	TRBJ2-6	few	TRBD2	TGTGCCAGCAGTTCGTCCGGGACTAGCGGGTATTCTGGGGCCAACGTCGTGACTTTC	CASSSSGTSGYSGANVVTF
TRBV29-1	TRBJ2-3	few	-	TGCAGCGTTCAGGACAGCACAGATACGCAGTATTTT	CSVQDSTDTQYF
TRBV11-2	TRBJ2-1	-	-	TGTGCCAGCCTCTCCCACAATGAGCAGTTCTTC	CASLSHNEQFF
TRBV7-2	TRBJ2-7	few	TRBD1	TGTGCCAGCAGCTTGCCGGGACAGGTGGCATACGAGCAGTACTTC	CASSLPGQVAYEQYF
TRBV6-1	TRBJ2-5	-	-	TGTGCCAGCAGTGATCTGCAGGGCAAACAGGAGGCCCAGTACTTC	CASSDLQGKQEAQYF